This paragraph covers one TCR beta chain sequence. One junction end disagrees with the germline gene, perhaps due to a read error. The data stem from a study of Graves' ophthalmopathy and Graves' hyperthyroidism. The CDR3 runs 16 residues. Using RNA transcripts, the TCR beta CDR3 regions were amplified. HTBI primers were used in a first-round RT-PCR, which preceded a second-round multiplex PCR. Each CDR3 protein is one row after TCRdb ran MiXCR on the multiplex PCR reads. The sample gives hundreds of thousands of distinct CDR3 sequences, under 25% of which show up once; under 3.5% is in the top ten. Sequenced: peripheral blood. This chain uses TRBV12-3 or TRBV12-4 with TRBJ2-7, with TRBD1 matching 9 bases. This TCR was recovered from a woman in her late teens or twenties with stable Graves' hyperthyroidism. For the CDR3, the DNA is TGTGCCAGCACCCAAAATCGGGACAGGGTAATCCACGAGCAGCACTTC. This encodes CASTQNRDRVIHEQHF.